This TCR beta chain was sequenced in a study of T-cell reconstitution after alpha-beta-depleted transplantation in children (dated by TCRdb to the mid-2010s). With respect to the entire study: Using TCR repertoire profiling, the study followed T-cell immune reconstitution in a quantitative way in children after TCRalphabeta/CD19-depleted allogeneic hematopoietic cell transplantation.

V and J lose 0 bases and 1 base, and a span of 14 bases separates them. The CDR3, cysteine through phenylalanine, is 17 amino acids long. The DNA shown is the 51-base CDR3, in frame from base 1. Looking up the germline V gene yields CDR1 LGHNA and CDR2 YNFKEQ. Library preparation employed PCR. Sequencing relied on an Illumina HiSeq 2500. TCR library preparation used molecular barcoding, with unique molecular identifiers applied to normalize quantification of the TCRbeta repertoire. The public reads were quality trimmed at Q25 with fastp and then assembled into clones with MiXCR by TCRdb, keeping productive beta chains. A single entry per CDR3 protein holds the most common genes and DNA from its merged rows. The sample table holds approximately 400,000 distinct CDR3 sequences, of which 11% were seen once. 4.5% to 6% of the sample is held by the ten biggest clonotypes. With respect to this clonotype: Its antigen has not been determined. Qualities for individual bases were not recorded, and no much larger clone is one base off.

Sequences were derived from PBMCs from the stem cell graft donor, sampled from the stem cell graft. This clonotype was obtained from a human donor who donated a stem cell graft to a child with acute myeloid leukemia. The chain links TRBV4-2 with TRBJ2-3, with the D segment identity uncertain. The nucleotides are TGTGCCAGCAGCCAAGATGGGTCAGTCGTCCGCACAGATACGCAGTATTTT. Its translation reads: CASSQDGSVVRTDTQYF.